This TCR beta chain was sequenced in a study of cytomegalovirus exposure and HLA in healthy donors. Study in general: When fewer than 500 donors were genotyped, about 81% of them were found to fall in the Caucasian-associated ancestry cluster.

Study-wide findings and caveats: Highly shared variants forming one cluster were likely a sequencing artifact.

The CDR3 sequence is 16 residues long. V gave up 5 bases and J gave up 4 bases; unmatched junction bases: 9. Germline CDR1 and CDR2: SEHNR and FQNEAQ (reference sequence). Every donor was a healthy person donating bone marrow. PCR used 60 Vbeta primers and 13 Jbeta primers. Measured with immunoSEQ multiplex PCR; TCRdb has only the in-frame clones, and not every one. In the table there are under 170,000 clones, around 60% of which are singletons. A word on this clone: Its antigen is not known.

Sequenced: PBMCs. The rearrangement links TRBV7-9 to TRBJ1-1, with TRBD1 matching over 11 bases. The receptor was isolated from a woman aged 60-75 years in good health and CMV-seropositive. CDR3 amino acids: CASSLGTGGGGTEAFF. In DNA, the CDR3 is TGTGCCAGCAGCCTCGGGACAGGGGGGGGAGGCACTGAAGCTTTCTTT.